Following are 20 T cell receptor beta chains from one sample sequenced in a study of immune evolution from preneoplasia to lung adenocarcinoma. Libraries were prepared by immunoSEQ multiplex PCR; TCRdb keeps only in-frame clonotypes and omits some of them. The table lists 5,000 to 6,500 clones, approximately 82% of them singletons. The material sequenced was FFPE minimally invasive lung adenocarcinoma tissue. The receptors come from a person aged 60-80 years with lung adenocarcinoma.

The J gene is TRBJ2-1, the V gene TRBV5-6; 7 bases agree with TRBD1. CDR3 length: 14 amino acids. The germline V gene encodes CDR1 SGHDT and CDR2 YYEEEE. J lost 5 bases, V lost 7 bases, and 9 bases had no gene match. The CDR3 bases are TGTGCCAGCCACGACAGGGTAGGTCACAATGAGCAGTTCTTC. Amino acid sequence: CASHDRVGHNEQFF.

The chain combines TRBV12-5 with TRBJ2-7; D is possibly TRBD1 or TRBD2 (5 bases each). There are 14 residues in the CDR3. V lost 9 bases to trimming and J lost 6 bases, with 21 bases between them. Germline-derived CDR1 and CDR2 are LGHNT and FRNRAP. The CDR3 nucleotides read TGTGCTAGCGCCGGGACGTCGTCCTTTTGCGAGCAGTACTTC. This sequence encodes CASAGTSSFCEQYF. Drawing the rest from reference TRBV12-5 and TRBJ2-7, the complete variable domain is DARVTQTPRHKVTEMGQEVTMRCQPILGHNTVFWYRQTMMQGLELLAYFRNRAPLDDSGMPKDRFSAEMPDATLATLKIQPSEPRDSAVYFCASAGTSSFCEQYFGPGTRLTVT.

With regard to this clone: Distinct nucleotide sequences in the sample also encode this CDR3. The chain joins TRBV6-1 to TRBJ2-3; D not certain. Germline loops: CDR1 MNHNS, CDR2 SASEGT. CDR3 length equals 11 residues. Deletions cut 6 bases from V and 2 bases from J, with 3 bases between. Here the CDR3 DNA reads TGTGCCAGCAGGTACACAGATACGCAGTATTTT. Its protein product is CASRYTDTQYF.

The chain carries TRBV4-2 and TRBJ1-6, with D possibly matching TRBD1 (6 bases). The CDR3 is 15 residues long. The V and J ends lost 0 bases and 9 bases respectively, with 12 bases between them. Germline CDR1 and CDR2: LGHNA and YNFKEQ. Here the CDR3 reads CASSQDIQGGSPLHF. CDR3 in DNA: TGTGCCAGCAGCCAAGATATACAGGGTGGTTCACCCCTCCACTTT.

The V call is TRBV15, the J call TRBJ1-2, with 8 nucleotides matching TRBD1. Germline CDR1 and CDR2: LNHNV and YYDKDF (reference sequence). This CDR3 has 14 residues. V trimming: 0 bases; J trimming: 8 bases; junction bases outside the gene matches: 5. This CDR3 reads CATSRENRGRGYTF. The CDR3 region has the DNA TGTGCCACCAGCAGAGAGAACAGGGGGAGAGGCTACACCTTC.

V and J are TRBV5-5 and TRBJ1-4; tentative D call: TRBD1 (6 bases). Trimming took 2 bases from V and 8 from J, leaving 13 bases between them. Germline CDR1 reads SGHKS; CDR2 reads YYEKEE (reference sequence). The CDR3 has 14 amino acids. The CDR3 spells CASSFQGRLEKLFF. CDR3 DNA: TGTGCCAGCAGCTTCCAGGGGCGGTTGGAAAAACTGTTTTTT. The whole variable domain, remainder taken from reference TRBV5-5 and TRBJ1-4, is DAGVTQSPTHLIKTRGQQVTLRCSPISGHKSVSWYQQVLGQGPQFIFQYYEKEERGRGNFPDRFSARQFPNYSSELNVNALLLGDSALYLCASSFQGRLEKLFFGSGTQLSVL.

The CDR3 coding sequence is TGTGCCAGCAGCCCTTGGGCCATGGATTCACCCCTCCACTTT. Its protein product is CASSPWAMDSPLHF. The V call is TRBV11-2, the J call TRBJ1-6; no clear D gene. Germline V CDR1 and CDR2: SGHAT, FQNNGV. V was clipped by 5 bases and J by 8 bases, with 13 bases between them. The CDR3 contains 14 residues.

This chain connects TRBV5-6 to TRBJ2-3; 9 nucleotides align to TRBD1. CDR3 length: 17 amino acids. Germline loops: CDR1 SGHDT, CDR2 YYEEEE. V gave up 3 bases and J gave up 4 bases; unmatched junction bases: 12. CDR3 coding DNA: TGTGCCAGCAGCTCGTCCCGGGACAGGGTGCTGGCAGATACGCAGTATTTT. It specifies CASSSSRDRVLADTQYF.

The V and J genes are TRBV7-9 and TRBJ1-4; D gene uncertain. CDR3 length: 13 residues. CDR1 SEHNR and CDR2 FQNEAQ come from the germline V gene (reference sequence). The V end was cut by 5 bases, the J end by 8 bases, with 12 bases between. The CDR3 spells CASSATTGEKLFF. CDR3 nucleotide sequence: TGTGCCAGCAGCGCAACCACGGGGGAAAAACTGTTTTTT.

Sample share makes this clone large. The J gene is TRBJ2-1, the V gene TRBV5-5; D is unclear. Trimming took 0 bases from V and 13 from J, leaving 11 bases between them. This CDR3 has 12 amino acids. Germline V gene lookup returns CDR1 SGHKS and CDR2 YYEKEE (reference sequence). This chain's CDR3 is CASSLGLSHQFF. The CDR3 nucleotides read TGTGCCAGCAGCTTGGGGCTTTCCCATCAGTTCTTC. Variable domain in full (rest from reference TRBV5-5 and TRBJ2-1): DAGVTQSPTHLIKTRGQQVTLRCSPISGHKSVSWYQQVLGQGPQFIFQYYEKEERGRGNFPDRFSARQFPNYSSELNVNALLLGDSALYLCASSLGLSHQFFGPGTRLTVL.

The rearrangement links TRBV27 to TRBJ1-3; 7 bases map to TRBD1. Looked up from germline, CDR1 is MNHEY and CDR2 is SMNVEV (reference sequence). The CDR3 has 13 amino acids. V shed 6 bases and J 8 bases; nucleotides not matched to a gene: 7. The CDR3 is CASSLTGFDTIYF. The CDR3 DNA reads as TGTGCCAGCAGCTTGACAGGGTTCGACACCATATATTTT.

The chain is built from TRBV9 and TRBJ1-3; no clear D. V was shortened by 0 bases and J by 0 bases, with 10 bases between the two germline ends. Germline CDR1 is SGDLS and CDR2 is YYNGEE. This CDR3 has 16 amino acids. CDR3 region: CASSVGGFASGNTIYF. DNA of the CDR3: TGTGCCAGCAGCGTAGGTGGGTTCGCCTCTGGAAACACCATATATTTT.

Here the CDR3 DNA reads TGTGCCAGCAGCCCGGTCGATAGGTGGCGCTCCTACAATGAGCAGTTCTTC. Protein sequence: CASSPVDRWRSYNEQFF. The chain links TRBV11-3 to TRBJ2-1; D not certain. Germline values: CDR1 SGHNT, CDR2 YENEEA. Trimming cost V 5 bases and J 0 bases, with 17 bases left between them. The CDR3 length is 17 residues.

This clone was detected a few times. The V gene is TRBV7-2, the J gene TRBJ2-7; D possibly uses TRBD1 or TRBD2 (5 bases each). Per the germline V gene, CDR1 is SGHTA and CDR2 is FQGNSA. This CDR3 is 14 amino acids long. Trimming took 3 bases from V and 0 from J, leaving 9 bases between them. CDR3 in DNA: TGTGCCAGCAGCTTGCAGGGACGCTCCTACGAGCAGTACTTC. Translating it yields CASSLQGRSYEQYF.

The chain links TRBV30 to TRBJ2-6; D is undetermined. The CDR3 is made up of 14 amino acids. Germline CDR1 is GTSNPN and CDR2 is SVGIG (reference sequence). The ends were cut back, 4 bases at V and 3 bases at J, with 10 bases in the middle. CDR3 nucleotides: TGTGCCTGGATGAAACGAGGTGGGGCCAACGTCCTGACTTTC. Its translation: CAWMKRGGANVLTF.

The V gene is TRBV2, the J gene TRBJ2-5, with D uncertain. The CDR3 is 12 residues long. Per the germline V gene, CDR1 is SNHLY and CDR2 is FYNNEI. Deletions cut 4 bases from V and 7 bases from J, with 10 bases between. CDR3 protein: CASSVGSGTQYF. CDR3 sequence (DNA): TGTGCCAGCAGTGTAGGCTCCGGGACCCAGTACTTC.

This CDR3 is CSVVGQGAPETQYF. In DNA, the CDR3 is TGCAGCGTAGTTGGACAGGGGGCTCCAGAGACCCAGTACTTC. The chain couples TRBV29-1 to TRBJ2-5; 11 positions match TRBD1. Per germline, CDR1 SQVTM and CDR2 ANQGSEA. This CDR3 is built from 14 residues. After removal of 6 bases from V and 4 bases from J, the junction contained 7 bases not matched to a gene.

V usage is TRBV9 and J usage is TRBJ2-3, with D unresolved. Trimming took off 0 bases at V and 4 bases at J, with 3 bases between the two ends. The CDR3 runs to 12 residues. Germline CDR1 reads SGDLS; CDR2 reads YYNGEE. Here the CDR3 reads CASSVVPDTQYF. The CDR3 DNA follows: TGTGCCAGCAGCGTAGTCCCAGATACGCAGTATTTT. The variable domain in full, completed from reference TRBV9 and TRBJ2-3, reads DSGVTQTPKHLITATGQRVTLRCSPRSGDLSVYWYQQSLDQGLQFLIQYYNGEERAKGNILERFSAQQFPDLHSELNLSSLELGDSALYFCASSVVPDTQYFGPGTRLTVL.

The chain employs TRBV30 and TRBJ1-4; the D is unclear. The V gene's germline CDR1 is GTSNPN and CDR2 SVGIG (reference sequence). V lost 4 bases and J lost 8, with 5 bases in between. The CDR3 has 10 residues. The CDR3 loop is CAWKSEKLFF. The DNA for the CDR3 is TGTGCCTGGAAGTCAGAAAAACTGTTTTTT.

The chain has TRBV30 and TRBJ1-2; D may be TRBD1 (6 bases). Germline V gives CDR1 GTSNPN, CDR2 SVGIG (reference sequence). The CDR3 extends over 15 amino acids. With 0 bases removed from V and 2 bases from J, the gap between germline ends came to 13 bases. This CDR3 reads CAWSVQPGENYGYTF. Here the CDR3 DNA reads TGTGCCTGGAGTGTACAACCAGGGGAGAACTATGGCTACACCTTC.